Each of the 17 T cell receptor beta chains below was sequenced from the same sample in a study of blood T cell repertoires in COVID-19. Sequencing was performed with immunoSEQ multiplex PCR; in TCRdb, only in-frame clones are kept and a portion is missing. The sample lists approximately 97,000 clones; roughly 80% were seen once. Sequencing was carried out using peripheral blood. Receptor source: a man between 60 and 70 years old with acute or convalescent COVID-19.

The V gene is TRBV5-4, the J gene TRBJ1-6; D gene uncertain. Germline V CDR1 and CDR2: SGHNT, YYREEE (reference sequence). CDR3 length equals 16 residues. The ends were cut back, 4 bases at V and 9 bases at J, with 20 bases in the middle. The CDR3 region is CASSLIGREVGSPLHF. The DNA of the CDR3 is TGTGCCAGCAGCCTCATCGGACGGGAGGTCGGTTCACCCCTCCACTTT.

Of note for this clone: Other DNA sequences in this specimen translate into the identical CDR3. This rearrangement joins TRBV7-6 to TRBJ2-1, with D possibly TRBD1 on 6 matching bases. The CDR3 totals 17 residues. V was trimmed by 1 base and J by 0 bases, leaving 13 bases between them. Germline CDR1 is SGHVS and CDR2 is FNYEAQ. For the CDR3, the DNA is TGTGCCAGCAGCTTAGACGAACAGGGTCTCTCCTACAATGAGCAGTTCTTC. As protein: CASSLDEQGLSYNEQFF.

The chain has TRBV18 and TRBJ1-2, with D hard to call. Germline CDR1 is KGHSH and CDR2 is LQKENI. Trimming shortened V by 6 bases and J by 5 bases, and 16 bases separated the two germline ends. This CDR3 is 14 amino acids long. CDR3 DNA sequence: TGTGCCAGCTCGCACGGGATTCTGGAGTATGGCTACACCTTC. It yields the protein CASSHGILEYGYTF. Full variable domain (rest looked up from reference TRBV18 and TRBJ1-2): NAGVMQNPRHLVRRRGQEARLRCSPMKGHSHVYWYRQLPEEGLKFMVYLQKENIIDESGMPKERFSAEFPKEGPSILRIQQVVRGDSAAYFCASSHGILEYGYTFGSGTRLTVV.

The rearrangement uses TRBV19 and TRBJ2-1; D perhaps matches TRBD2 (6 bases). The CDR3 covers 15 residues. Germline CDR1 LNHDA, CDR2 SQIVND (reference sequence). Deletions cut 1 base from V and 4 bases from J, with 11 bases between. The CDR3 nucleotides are TGTGCCAGTAGTATAGCTCTAGCGAGGTACAATGAGCAGTTCTTC. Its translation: CASSIALARYNEQFF.

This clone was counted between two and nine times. The CDR3 loop reads CASSSGGAIGADTQYF. In nucleotides, the CDR3 is TGTGCCAGCAGTAGCGGGGGGGCCATAGGAGCAGATACGCAGTATTTT. This chain uses TRBV3-1 (or the pseudogene TRBV3-2) with TRBJ2-3; 11 bases agree with TRBD2. The germline CDR1 and CDR2 sequences are LGHDT and YNNKEL (reference sequence). J was trimmed by 4 bases and V by 6 bases; bases with no gene match: 9. The CDR3 contains 16 residues.

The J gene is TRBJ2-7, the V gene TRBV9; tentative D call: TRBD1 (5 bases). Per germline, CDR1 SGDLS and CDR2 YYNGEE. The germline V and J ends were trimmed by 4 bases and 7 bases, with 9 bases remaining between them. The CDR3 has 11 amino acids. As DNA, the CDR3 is TGTGCCAGCAGCAATAAGGGGGAGCAGTACTTC. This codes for CASSNKGEQYF. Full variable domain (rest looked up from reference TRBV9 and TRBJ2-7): DSGVTQTPKHLITATGQRVTLRCSPRSGDLSVYWYQQSLDQGLQFLIQYYNGEERAKGNILERFSAQQFPDLHSELNLSSLELGDSALYFCASSNKGEQYFGPGTRLTVT.

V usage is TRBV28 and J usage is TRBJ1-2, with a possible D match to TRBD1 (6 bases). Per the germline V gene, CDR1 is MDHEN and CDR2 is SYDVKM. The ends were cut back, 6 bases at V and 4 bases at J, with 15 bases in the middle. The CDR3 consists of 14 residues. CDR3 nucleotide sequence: TGTGCCAGCAGGAATACAGGGCCCGGCTATGGCTACACCTTC. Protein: CASRNTGPGYGYTF.

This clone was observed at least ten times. CDR3 residues: CARGQGQETQYF. The CDR3, as DNA: TGTGCCAGAGGACAGGGCCAAGAGACCCAGTACTTC. This sequence joins TRBV5-8 and TRBJ2-5; TRBD1 matches at 8 bases. CDR1 is SGHTS, CDR2 YDEGEE, per germline. The CDR3 covers 12 residues. V was clipped by 8 bases and J by 1 base; unmatched bases: 1.

The DNA of the CDR3 is TGTGCCAGCAGCTTAGGGACTAGCGGGAGTTACCAAGAGACCCAGTACTTC. Encoded protein: CASSLGTSGSYQETQYF. The rearrangement joins TRBV7-2 to TRBJ2-5, with TRBD2 identical over 13 bases. The V gene's germline CDR1 is SGHTA and CDR2 FQGNSA. The J segment lost 0 bases and the V segment lost 1 base, leaving 2 bases of the junction unmatched. The CDR3 has 17 residues.

The CDR3 nucleotides are TGTGCCAGCAGCGTAGGGTGGCTAGCGGGAGTTCGGGCCGGGGAGCTGTTTTTT. Translation: CASSVGWLAGVRAGELFF. J is TRBJ2-2 and V is TRBV9, with 10 bases that match TRBD2. Germline assignment: CDR1 SGDLS and CDR2 YYNGEE. CDR3 length equals 18 residues. J gave up 6 bases and V 0 bases, and 11 bases lay outside the gene matches.

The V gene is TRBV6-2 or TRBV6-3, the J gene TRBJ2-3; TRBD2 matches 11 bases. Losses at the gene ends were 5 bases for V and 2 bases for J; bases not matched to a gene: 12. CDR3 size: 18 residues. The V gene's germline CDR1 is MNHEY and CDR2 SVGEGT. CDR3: CASSQTSGGLRHTDTQYF. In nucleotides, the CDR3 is TGTGCCAGCAGTCAAACTAGCGGGGGCCTCCGACACACAGATACGCAGTATTTT.

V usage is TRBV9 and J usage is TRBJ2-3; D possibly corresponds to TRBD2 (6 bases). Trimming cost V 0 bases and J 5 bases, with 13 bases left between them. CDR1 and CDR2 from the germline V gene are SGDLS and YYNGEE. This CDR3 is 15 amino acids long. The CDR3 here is CASSVVGSVLDTQYF. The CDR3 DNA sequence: TGTGCCAGCAGCGTAGTCGGGAGCGTTTTAGATACGCAGTATTTT.

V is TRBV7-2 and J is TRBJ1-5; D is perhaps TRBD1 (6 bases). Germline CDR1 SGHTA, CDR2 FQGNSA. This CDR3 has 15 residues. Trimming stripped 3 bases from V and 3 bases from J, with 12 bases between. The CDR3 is CASSFSRGTNQPQHF. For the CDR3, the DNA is TGTGCCAGCAGCTTTTCCAGGGGAACCAATCAGCCCCAGCATTTT.

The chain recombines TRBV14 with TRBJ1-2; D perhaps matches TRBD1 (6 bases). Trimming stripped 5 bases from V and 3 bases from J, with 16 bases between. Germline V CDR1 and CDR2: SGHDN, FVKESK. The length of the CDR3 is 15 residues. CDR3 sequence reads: CASSSRGGGYYGYTF. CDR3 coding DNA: TGTGCCAGCAGCTCACGAGGGGGTGGGTACTATGGCTACACCTTC.

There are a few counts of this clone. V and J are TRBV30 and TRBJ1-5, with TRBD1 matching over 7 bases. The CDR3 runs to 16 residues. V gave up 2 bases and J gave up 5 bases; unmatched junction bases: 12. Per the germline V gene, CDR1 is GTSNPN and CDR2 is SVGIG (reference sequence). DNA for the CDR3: TGTGCCTGGAGTACGGGGGGGACAGTATTTGATCAGCCCCAGCATTTT. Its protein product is CAWSTGGTVFDQPQHF. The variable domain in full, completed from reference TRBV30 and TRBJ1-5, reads SQTIHQWPATLVQPVGSPLSLECTVEGTSNPNLYWYRQAAGRGLQLLFYSVGIGQISSEVPQNLSASRPQDRQFILSSKKLLLSDSGFYLCAWSTGGTVFDQPQHFGDGTRLSIL.

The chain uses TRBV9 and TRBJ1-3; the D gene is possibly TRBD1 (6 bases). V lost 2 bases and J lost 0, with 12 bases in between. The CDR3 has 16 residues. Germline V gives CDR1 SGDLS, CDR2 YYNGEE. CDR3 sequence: CASSVQGSYSGNTIYF. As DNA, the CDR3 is TGTGCCAGCAGCGTTCAGGGGAGTTACTCTGGAAACACCATATATTTT.

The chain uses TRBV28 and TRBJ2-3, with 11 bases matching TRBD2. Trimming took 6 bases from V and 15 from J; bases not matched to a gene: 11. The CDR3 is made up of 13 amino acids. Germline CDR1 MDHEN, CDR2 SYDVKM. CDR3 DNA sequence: TGTGCCAGCAGCGATACTACTAGCGGGAGAGGTTATTTT. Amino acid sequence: CASSDTTSGRGYF.